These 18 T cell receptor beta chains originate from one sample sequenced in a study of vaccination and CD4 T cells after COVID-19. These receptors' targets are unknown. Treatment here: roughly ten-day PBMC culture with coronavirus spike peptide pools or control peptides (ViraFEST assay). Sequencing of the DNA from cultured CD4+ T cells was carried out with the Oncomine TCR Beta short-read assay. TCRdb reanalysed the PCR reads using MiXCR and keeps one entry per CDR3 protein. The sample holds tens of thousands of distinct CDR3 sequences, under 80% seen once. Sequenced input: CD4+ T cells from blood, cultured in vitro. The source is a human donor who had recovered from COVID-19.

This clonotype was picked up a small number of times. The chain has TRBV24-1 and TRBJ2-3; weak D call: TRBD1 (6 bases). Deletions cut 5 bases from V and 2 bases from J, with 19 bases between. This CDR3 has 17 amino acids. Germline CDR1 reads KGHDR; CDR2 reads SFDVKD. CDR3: CATSGLGDRINTDTQYF. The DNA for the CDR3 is TGTGCCACCAGTGGGTTGGGAGACAGGATTAACACAGATACGCAGTATTTT.

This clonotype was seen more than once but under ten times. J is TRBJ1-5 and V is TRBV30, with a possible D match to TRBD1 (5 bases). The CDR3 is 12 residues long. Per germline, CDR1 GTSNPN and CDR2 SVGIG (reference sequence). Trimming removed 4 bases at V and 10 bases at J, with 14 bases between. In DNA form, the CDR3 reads TGTGCCTGGAATTGGGGGTTACGTCCCCAGCATTTT. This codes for CAWNWGLRPQHF.

DNA of the CDR3: TGTGCCAGTAGTATATCAGGGGTGGTGACAGATACGCAGTATTTT. It is translated as CASSISGVVTDTQYF. This chain links TRBV19 with TRBJ2-3; a possible D gene is TRBD1 (6 bases). V dropped 2 bases and J dropped 3 bases, with 12 bases sitting between them. The V gene's germline CDR1 is LNHDA and CDR2 SQIVND (reference sequence). This CDR3 contains 15 residues.

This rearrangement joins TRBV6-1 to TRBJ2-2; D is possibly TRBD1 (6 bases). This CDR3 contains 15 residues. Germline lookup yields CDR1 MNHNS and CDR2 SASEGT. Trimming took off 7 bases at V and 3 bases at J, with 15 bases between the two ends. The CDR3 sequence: CASKSWDTDTGELFF. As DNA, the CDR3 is TGTGCCAGCAAATCTTGGGACACAGACACCGGGGAGCTGTTTTTT.

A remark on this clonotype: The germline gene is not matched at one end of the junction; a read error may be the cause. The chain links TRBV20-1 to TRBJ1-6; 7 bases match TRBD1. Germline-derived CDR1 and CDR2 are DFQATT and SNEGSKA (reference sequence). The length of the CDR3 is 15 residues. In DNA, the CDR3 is TGCAGTGCTAGGAGGGGACAGCGCTATAATTCGCCCCTCCACTTT. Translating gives CSARRGQRYNSPLHF.

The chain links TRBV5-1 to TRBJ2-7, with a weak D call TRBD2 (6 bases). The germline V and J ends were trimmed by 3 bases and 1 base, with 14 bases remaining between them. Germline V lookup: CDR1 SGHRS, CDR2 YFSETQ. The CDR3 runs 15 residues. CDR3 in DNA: TGCGCCAGCAGCTCCCGGGACCTAGCGTCCTACGAGCAGTACTTC. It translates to CASSSRDLASYEQYF.

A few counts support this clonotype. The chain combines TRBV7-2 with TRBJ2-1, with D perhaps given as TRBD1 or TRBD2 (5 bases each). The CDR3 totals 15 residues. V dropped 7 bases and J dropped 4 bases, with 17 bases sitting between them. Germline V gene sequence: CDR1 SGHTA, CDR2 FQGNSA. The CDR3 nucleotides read TGTGCCAGCAACCCAGGGACCCTAAGGTACAATGAGCAGTTCTTC. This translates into CASNPGTLRYNEQFF.

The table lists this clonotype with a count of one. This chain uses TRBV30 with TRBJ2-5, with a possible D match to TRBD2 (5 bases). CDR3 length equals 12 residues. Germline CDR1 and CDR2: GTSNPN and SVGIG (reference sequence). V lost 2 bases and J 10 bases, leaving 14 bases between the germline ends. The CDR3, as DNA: TGTGCCTGGAGTTTGGACGGAGCGGACCAGTACTTC. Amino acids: CAWSLDGADQYF.

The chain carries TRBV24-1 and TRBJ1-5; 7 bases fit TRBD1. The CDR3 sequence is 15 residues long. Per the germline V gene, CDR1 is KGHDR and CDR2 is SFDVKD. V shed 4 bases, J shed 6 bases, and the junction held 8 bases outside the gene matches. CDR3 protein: CATSDPRQGTQPQHF. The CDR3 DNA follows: TGTGCCACCAGTGACCCCCGACAGGGCACTCAGCCCCAGCATTTT.

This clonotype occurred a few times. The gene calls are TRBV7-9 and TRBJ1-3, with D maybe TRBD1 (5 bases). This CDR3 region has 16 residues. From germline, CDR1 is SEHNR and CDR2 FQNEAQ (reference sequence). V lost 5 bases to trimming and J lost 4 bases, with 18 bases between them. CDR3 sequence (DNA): TGTGCCAGCAGCCACGGGACTGATACTCGCGGAAACACCATATATTTT. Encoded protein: CASSHGTDTRGNTIYF.

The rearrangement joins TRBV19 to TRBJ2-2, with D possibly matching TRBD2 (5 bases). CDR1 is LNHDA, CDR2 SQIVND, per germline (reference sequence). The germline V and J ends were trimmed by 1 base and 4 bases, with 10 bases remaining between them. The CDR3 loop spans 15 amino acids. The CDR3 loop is CASSIAGEFTGELFF. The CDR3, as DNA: TGTGCCAGTAGTATAGCCGGGGAGTTCACCGGGGAGCTGTTTTTT.

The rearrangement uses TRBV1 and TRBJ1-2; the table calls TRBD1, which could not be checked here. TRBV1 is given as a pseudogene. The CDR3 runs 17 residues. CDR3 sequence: CTSSQDLQVNLNYGYTF. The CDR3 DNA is TGCACCAGCAGCCAGGATCTACAGGTGAACCTTAACTATGGCTACACCTTC.

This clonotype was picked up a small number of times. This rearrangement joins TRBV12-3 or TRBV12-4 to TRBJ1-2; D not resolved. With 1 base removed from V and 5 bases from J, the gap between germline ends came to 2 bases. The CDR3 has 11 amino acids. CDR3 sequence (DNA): TGTGCCAGCAGTTTAGGGTATGGCTACACCTTC. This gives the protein CASSLGYGYTF.

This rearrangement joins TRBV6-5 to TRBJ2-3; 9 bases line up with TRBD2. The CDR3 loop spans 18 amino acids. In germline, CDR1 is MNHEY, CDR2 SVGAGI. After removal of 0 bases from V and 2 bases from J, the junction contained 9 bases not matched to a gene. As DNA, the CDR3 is TGTGCCAGCAGTTACTCCTCGACTAGCGGTGTGAACACAGATACGCAGTATTTT. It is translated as CASSYSSTSGVNTDTQYF.

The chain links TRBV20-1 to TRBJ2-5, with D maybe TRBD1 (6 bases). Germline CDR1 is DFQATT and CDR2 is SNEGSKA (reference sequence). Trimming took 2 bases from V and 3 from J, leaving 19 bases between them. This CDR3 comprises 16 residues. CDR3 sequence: CSARSISGTKKETQYF. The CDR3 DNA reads TGCAGTGCTAGATCTATCTCCGGGACAAAAAAAGAGACCCAGTACTTC.

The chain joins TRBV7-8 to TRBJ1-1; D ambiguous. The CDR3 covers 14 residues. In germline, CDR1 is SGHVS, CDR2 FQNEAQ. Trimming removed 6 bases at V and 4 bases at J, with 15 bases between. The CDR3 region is CASSLQGRVTEAFF. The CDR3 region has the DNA TGTGCCAGCAGTCTCCAAGGGAGGGTCACTGAAGCTTTCTTT.

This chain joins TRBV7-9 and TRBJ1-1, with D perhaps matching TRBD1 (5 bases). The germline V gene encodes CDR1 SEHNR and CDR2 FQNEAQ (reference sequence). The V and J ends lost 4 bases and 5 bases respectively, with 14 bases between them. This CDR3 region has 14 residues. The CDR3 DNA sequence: TGTGCCAGCAGCTCGTGGGGACGTCTGACTGAAGCTTTCTTT. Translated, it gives CASSSWGRLTEAFF.

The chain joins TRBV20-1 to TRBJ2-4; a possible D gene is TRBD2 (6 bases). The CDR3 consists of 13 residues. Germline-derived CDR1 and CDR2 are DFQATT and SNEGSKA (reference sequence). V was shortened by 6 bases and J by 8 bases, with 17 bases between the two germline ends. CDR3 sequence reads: CSARIGGGDIQYF. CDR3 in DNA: TGCAGTGCCCGGATAGGCGGCGGGGACATTCAGTACTTC.